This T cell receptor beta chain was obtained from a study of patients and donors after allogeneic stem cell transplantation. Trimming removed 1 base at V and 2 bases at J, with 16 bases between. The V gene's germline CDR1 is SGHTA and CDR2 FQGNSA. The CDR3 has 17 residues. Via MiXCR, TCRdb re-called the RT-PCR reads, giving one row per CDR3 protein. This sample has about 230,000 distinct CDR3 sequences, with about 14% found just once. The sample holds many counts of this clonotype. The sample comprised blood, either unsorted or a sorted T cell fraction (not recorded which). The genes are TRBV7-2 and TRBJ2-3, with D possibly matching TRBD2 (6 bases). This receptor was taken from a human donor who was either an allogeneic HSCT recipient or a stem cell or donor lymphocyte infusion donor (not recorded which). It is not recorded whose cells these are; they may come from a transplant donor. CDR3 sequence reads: CASSLDFDAGLTDTQYF. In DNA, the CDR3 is TGTGCCAGCAGCTTAGATTTCGATGCGGGGCTCACAGATACGCAGTATTTT.